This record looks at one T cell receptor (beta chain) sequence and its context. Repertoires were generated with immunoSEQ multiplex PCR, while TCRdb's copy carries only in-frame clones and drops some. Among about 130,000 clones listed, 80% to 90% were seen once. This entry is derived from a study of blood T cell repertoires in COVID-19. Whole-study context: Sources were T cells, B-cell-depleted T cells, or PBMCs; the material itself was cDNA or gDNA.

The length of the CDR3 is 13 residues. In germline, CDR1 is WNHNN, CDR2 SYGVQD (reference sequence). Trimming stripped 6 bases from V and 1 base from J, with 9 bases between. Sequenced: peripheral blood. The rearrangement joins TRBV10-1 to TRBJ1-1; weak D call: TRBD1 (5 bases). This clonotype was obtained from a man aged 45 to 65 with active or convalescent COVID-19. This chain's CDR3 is CASREGQNTEAFF. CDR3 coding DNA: TGCGCCAGCAGGGAAGGACAGAACACTGAAGCTTTCTTT.